This TCR beta chain was captured by sequencing in a study of blood T cell repertoires in COVID-19. How the authors handled the data: By means of reference gene primer amplification, nucleated cell counts were estimated. Generated by immunoSEQ multiplex PCR, the TCRdb table keeps only in-frame clones and is missing some. Clone size and the V and J calls come from that table; the DNA yielded D and trimming. This sample has some 96,000 clones, with around four fifths found just once. This clone was counted once. This TCR came from a man aged 45 to 65 with active or convalescent COVID-19. The specimen sequenced was peripheral blood.

CDR3 sequence: CASSQAEGTGGFGYTF. CDR3 sequence (DNA): TGCGCCAGCAGCCAAGCTGAGGGGACAGGGGGCTTTGGCTACACCTTC. The V gene is TRBV4-1, the J gene TRBJ1-2, with 12 bases lining up with TRBD1. The length of the CDR3 is 16 residues. The germline V gene has CDR1 MGHRA and CDR2 YSYEKL. Trimming cost V 1 base and J 7 bases; bases outside gene matches: 7.